This TCR beta chain was documented in a study of shared clonotypes between healthy human individuals. A remark on this clone: Antigen specificity is unknown.

CDR1 is MGHRA and CDR2 is YSYEKL in the germline V gene. CDR3 length equals 18 residues. Between the trimmed V and J ends, which lost 0 bases and 5 bases, there was a span of 23 bases. Sorted-subset replicate PCR reactions contained approximately 190 ng DNA, corresponding to approximately 30,000 T cell genomes. The table came from immunoSEQ multiplex PCR; TCRdb's copy has only in-frame clones and leaves some out. The data contain over 2 million clones, roughly 95% of them singletons. Points from the study as a whole: Sequencing depth was predicted to influence how clonotypes are shared among donors.

CD4+ cells underwent separation, giving CD45RA+ naive and CD45RA-negative memory subsets. This clonotype originated in a man younger than 30 in good health. This chain joins TRBV4-1 and TRBJ2-7; tentatively, D is TRBD1 or TRBD2 (5 bases each). Sequenced sample: naive CD4+ T cells sorted from blood. The sample's subset: CD45RA+ positively selected. CDR3 in DNA: TGCGCCAGCAGCCAAGAGTGGAAGGGGCGGCCGGGAAACGACGAGCAGTACTTC. It encodes CASSQEWKGRPGNDEQYF.